The 17 T cell receptor beta chains presented below share a single source sample, sequenced in a study of blood T cell repertoires in COVID-19. Sequenced by immunoSEQ multiplex PCR; TCRdb stores in-frame clones only, minus some. The table records 220,000 or so clones, around 88% of them present only once. Sequenced material: PBMCs or T cells enriched from blood (not recorded which). These receptors were obtained from a woman aged 45-65 years with acute COVID-19.

J is TRBJ1-2 and V is TRBV28; D gene uncertain. Trimming stripped 5 bases from V and 7 bases from J, with 20 bases between. Germline CDR1 MDHEN, CDR2 SYDVKM. The CDR3 spans 15 residues. CDR3 nucleotides: TGTGCCAGCAGTCCGAAAGACGGCCGGGGAGCTGGCTACACCTTC. Its protein product is CASSPKDGRGAGYTF.

The V gene is TRBV4-1, the J gene TRBJ1-4, with 10 bases lining up with TRBD1. Germline trimming cut 5 bases from V and 7 bases from J; bases unmatched to any gene: 7. This CDR3 spans 15 amino acids. CDR1 and CDR2 from the germline V gene are MGHRA and YSYEKL. CDR3 sequence (DNA): TGCGCCAGCAGCACGGGGACAGGGGCGATTGAAAAACTGTTTTTT. Translating it yields CASSTGTGAIEKLFF.

This chain joins TRBV28 and TRBJ1-4; 8 bases are a match to TRBD1. In germline, CDR1 is MDHEN, CDR2 SYDVKM. V shed 10 bases and J 7 bases; nucleotides not matched to a gene: 5. The CDR3 runs 12 residues. CDR3 nucleotide sequence: TGTGCCACAGGGCAGGGGGCTGAAAAACTGTTTTTT. Translating gives CATGQGAEKLFF.

The genes are TRBV6-2 or TRBV6-3 and TRBJ1-2; 11 bases are shared with TRBD1. This CDR3 has 13 residues. V trimming: 4 bases; J trimming: 8 bases; junction bases outside the gene matches: 3. From germline, CDR1 is MNHEY and CDR2 SVGEGT. CDR3 nucleotide sequence: TGTGCCAGCAGTTTCGGACAGGGGGCCGGCTACACCTTC. Amino acid sequence: CASSFGQGAGYTF.

The chain employs TRBV7-2 and TRBJ2-1, with 9 bases identical to TRBD2. Germline V gives CDR1 SGHTA, CDR2 FQGNSA. V lost 5 bases, J lost 2 bases, and 4 bases stayed unmatched. The CDR3 totals 15 residues. DNA for the CDR3: TGTGCCAGCAGCCCGACTAGCGGAGCCTACAATGAGCAGTTCTTC. Amino acids: CASSPTSGAYNEQFF.

The V and J genes are TRBV28 and TRBJ2-3; D uncertain. The germline V gene has CDR1 MDHEN and CDR2 SYDVKM. The V end was cut by 4 bases, the J end by 0 bases, with 11 bases between. This CDR3 is 15 amino acids long. The CDR3 protein is CASSSSLTSTDTQYF. The CDR3 DNA is TGTGCCAGCAGTTCCTCTCTAACCAGCACAGATACGCAGTATTTT.

The gene calls are TRBV7-8 and TRBJ1-1, with D maybe TRBD1 (5 bases). CDR1 is SGHVS, CDR2 FQNEAQ, per germline. V was trimmed by 4 bases and J by 6 bases, leaving 15 bases between them. The CDR3 has 14 amino acids. Here the CDR3 DNA reads TGTGCCAGCAGCTCTCGGGAGGGGACCGCTGAAGCTTTCTTT. Translating gives CASSSREGTAEAFF.

CDR3 sequence (DNA): TGTGCCAGCAGCGTAGGCCTCAGGGGCGGTACCGGGGAGCTGTTTTTT. It is translated as CASSVGLRGGTGELFF. The rearrangement joins TRBV9 to TRBJ2-2; TRBD1 is a possible D gene (6 bases). The germline V gene has CDR1 SGDLS and CDR2 YYNGEE. V was trimmed by 0 bases and J by 5 bases, leaving 14 bases between them. This CDR3 region has 16 residues. Full variable domain (rest looked up from reference TRBV9 and TRBJ2-2): DSGVTQTPKHLITATGQRVTLRCSPRSGDLSVYWYQQSLDQGLQFLIQYYNGEERAKGNILERFSAQQFPDLHSELNLSSLELGDSALYFCASSVGLRGGTGELFFGEGSRLTVL.

The chain joins TRBV7-8 to TRBJ2-1, with 10 bases aligning to TRBD1. Germline assignment: CDR1 SGHVS and CDR2 FQNEAQ. The CDR3 is 15 residues long. Trimming cost V 4 bases and J 8 bases; bases outside gene matches: 8. The CDR3, as DNA: TGTGCCAGCAGCTCAAGGGACAGGGGTGGGGATGAGCAGTTCTTC. It encodes CASSSRDRGGDEQFF.

The J gene is TRBJ2-1, the V gene TRBV9, with TRBD2 matching over 16 bases. Trimming took 0 bases from V and 6 from J; bases not matched to a gene: 6. CDR1 is SGDLS, CDR2 YYNGEE, per germline. This CDR3 comprises 18 residues. The CDR3 DNA is TGTGCCAGCAGCGTAGACCCCGGGACTAGCGGGAGGGCCAATGAGCAGTTCTTC. Protein product: CASSVDPGTSGRANEQFF. Full variable domain (missing parts from reference TRBV9 and TRBJ2-1): DSGVTQTPKHLITATGQRVTLRCSPRSGDLSVYWYQQSLDQGLQFLIQYYNGEERAKGNILERFSAQQFPDLHSELNLSSLELGDSALYFCASSVDPGTSGRANEQFFGPGTRLTVL.

The chain links TRBV6-5 to TRBJ1-2; the D gene is possibly TRBD1 (6 bases). CDR1 and CDR2 (germline): MNHEY, SVGAGI. CDR3 size: 13 residues. Trimming stripped 8 bases from V and 5 bases from J, with 15 bases between. The CDR3 DNA reads TGTGCCAGCGGGATGAGGGGGTCATATGGCTACACCTTC. This codes for CASGMRGSYGYTF.

V usage is TRBV5-4 and J usage is TRBJ2-5, with D unclear. Deletions cut 0 bases from V and 8 bases from J, with 8 bases between. CDR1 and CDR2 from the germline V gene are SGHNT and YYREEE (reference sequence). The CDR3 extends over 12 amino acids. The CDR3 reads CASSLDSATQYF. The CDR3 DNA is TGTGCCAGCAGCTTGGACTCCGCAACCCAGTACTTC.

The chain couples TRBV27 to TRBJ2-7; 11 bases agree with TRBD2. CDR3 size: 15 residues. The V gene's germline CDR1 is MNHEY and CDR2 SMNVEV (reference sequence). With 5 bases clipped from V and 5 bases from J, the junction kept 8 bases outside the gene matches. CDR3 sequence: CASSPPTSGKNEQYF. DNA of the CDR3: TGTGCCAGCAGTCCCCCGACTAGCGGGAAGAACGAGCAGTACTTC.

V and J are TRBV3-1 (or the pseudogene TRBV3-2) and TRBJ1-1, with D uncertain. This CDR3 is 12 amino acids long. The germline V gene encodes CDR1 LGHDT and CDR2 YNNKEL (reference sequence). Between the trimmed V and J ends, which lost 4 bases and 4 bases, there was a span of 7 bases. In DNA, the CDR3 is TGTGCCAGCAGCCCGCGGGGCACTGAAGCTTTCTTT. Amino acid sequence: CASSPRGTEAFF.

The gene calls are TRBV6-1 and TRBJ2-1; 7 bases map to TRBD1. Germline V lookup: CDR1 MNHNS, CDR2 SASEGT. The CDR3 is 16 amino acids. Losses at the gene ends were 1 base for V and 8 bases for J; bases not matched to a gene: 11. CDR3 amino acids: CASSEGNTGEPYEQFF. CDR3 bases: TGTGCCAGCAGTGAAGGGAATACAGGGGAACCCTATGAGCAGTTCTTC.

J is TRBJ2-7 and V is TRBV19, with D unclear. This CDR3 region has 13 residues. V gave up 1 base and J gave up 6 bases, with 10 bases separating them. Germline loops: CDR1 LNHDA, CDR2 SQIVND (reference sequence). CDR3 in DNA: TGTGCCAGTAGTATAGCCTCCGGGTTCGAGCAGTACTTC. Its protein product is CASSIASGFEQYF.

This clone showed up just once. This chain's CDR3 is CASSLVGGADGYTF. CDR3 DNA sequence: TGTGCCAGCAGCTTAGTAGGGGGCGCGGACGGCTACACCTTC. The rearrangement links TRBV7-2 to TRBJ1-2; 7 bases agree with TRBD1. The trim removed 1 base at V and 8 bases at J, leaving 7 bases unmatched. The CDR3 loop spans 14 amino acids. Germline-derived CDR1 and CDR2 are SGHTA and FQGNSA.